These T cell receptor beta chains were read from a single sample in a study of shared clonotypes between healthy human individuals. TCRdb's table, derived via immunoSEQ multiplex PCR, lists solely in-frame clones and lacks some. The sample yields about 490,000 clones, around 80% seen once. The sequenced material came from PBMCs. These receptors originate from a woman aged 40 to 49 in good health. Some clones in this sample may be carry-over from other donors' samples. The CDR3 runs from the conserved cysteine through the conserved F or W. Fields, in order: clone size, D gene, J gene, V gene, CDR3 DNA, CDR3 protein. The D gene is left open where the match is weak. For some rows the clone size is stated as once, few or many, or as a class when expanded; others skip it.

NA,NA,TRBJ2-7,TRBV6-1,TGTGCCAGCCGTCTGGGAGCGGTGGGCTCCTACGAGCAGTACTTC,CASRLGAVGSYEQYF
NA,NA,TRBJ2-1,TRBV10-3,TGTGCCATCAGTGAATCCCGGGGCCATGAGCAGTTCTTC,CAISESRGHEQFF
NA,NA,TRBJ1-1,TRBV5-5,TGTGCCAGCAGCCTGGGCGCTCTGGGTGCTGAAGCTTTCTTT,CASSLGALGAEAFF
NA,NA,TRBJ1-5,TRBV5-1,TGCGCCAGCAGCTTGGGTTCCCAGGCCTCCAATCAGCCCCAGCATTTT,CASSLGSQASNQPQHF
NA,TRBD2,TRBJ2-7,TRBV10-1,TGCGCCAGCAGTGGGACTAGCGGGAGCTACGAGCAGTACTTC,CASSGTSGSYEQYF
NA,NA,TRBJ2-3,TRBV10-3,TGTGCCATCATGGCGGGGCGCACAGATACGCAGTATTTT,CAIMAGRTDTQYF
NA,NA,TRBJ1-5,TRBV5-1,TGCGCCAGCAGCTTGGGACCTCAGGGAAACGGGCAGCCCCAGCATTTT,CASSLGPQGNGQPQHF
once,NA,TRBJ1-5,TRBV5-1,TGCGCCAGCAGCTTGGGAGCGACAGACAATCAGCCCCAGCATTTT,CASSLGATDNQPQHF
NA,NA,TRBJ2-2,TRBV5-1,TGCGCCAGCAGCTTCCCCGGGGCTGGGGGGCTGTTTTTT,CASSFPGAGGLFF
NA,NA,TRBJ2-1,TRBV6-1,TGTGCCAGCAGGAGGGGCTCGGAGGATGAGCAGTTCTTC,CASRRGSEDEQFF
NA,NA,TRBJ1-1,TRBV10-2,TGCGCCAGCAGTGAGTCGAGGGAGCAGAACACTGAAGCTTTCTTT,CASSESREQNTEAFF
NA,TRBD1,TRBJ2-2,TRBV5-1,TGCGCCAGCAGCCTGACTGGACAGGGGATCCCCGGGGAGCTGTTTTTT,CASSLTGQGIPGELFF
NA,NA,TRBJ1-4,TRBV5-4,TGTGCCAGCAGCTTGGCTGCAGGAAATGAAAAACTGTTTTTT,CASSLAAGNEKLFF
NA,NA,TRBJ1-5,TRBV21-1,TGTGCCAGCAGCAATTGCGGGGGGGAGCCCCAGCATTTT,CASSNCGGEPQHF
NA,NA,TRBJ1-1,TRBV30,TGTGCCTGGAGTGACATGAACACTGAAGCTTTCTTT,CAWSDMNTEAFF
NA,NA,TRBJ2-3,TRBV9,TGTGCCAGCAGCGTAGGACAAAGCACAGATACGCAGTATTTT,CASSVGQSTDTQYF
NA,NA,TRBJ1-5,TRBV9,TGTGCCAGCAGCCCCGGGATCTACGGTAATCAGCCCCAGCATTTT,CASSPGIYGNQPQHF
NA,NA,TRBJ2-7,TRBV11-1,TGTGCCAGCAGCTTAAACTTCAGAGAGCACGAGCAGTACTTC,CASSLNFREHEQYF
NA,NA,TRBJ2-1,TRBV5-1,TGCGCCAGCAGCTGGGGAGGAGGGGGTTCCTACAATGAGCAGTTCTTC,CASSWGGGGSYNEQFF
NA,NA,TRBJ2-7,TRBV7-3,TGTGCCAGCAGCTTACAAGGGGTCGACGAGCAGTACTTC,CASSLQGVDEQYF
NA,NA,TRBJ1-2,TRBV28,TGTGCCAGCAGCCTGTCCGGGGGTAACTATGGCTACACCTTC,CASSLSGGNYGYTF
NA,NA,TRBJ2-7,TRBV6-6,TGTGCCAGCAGTTATGGCCCTTGGGAGCAGTACTTC,CASSYGPWEQYF